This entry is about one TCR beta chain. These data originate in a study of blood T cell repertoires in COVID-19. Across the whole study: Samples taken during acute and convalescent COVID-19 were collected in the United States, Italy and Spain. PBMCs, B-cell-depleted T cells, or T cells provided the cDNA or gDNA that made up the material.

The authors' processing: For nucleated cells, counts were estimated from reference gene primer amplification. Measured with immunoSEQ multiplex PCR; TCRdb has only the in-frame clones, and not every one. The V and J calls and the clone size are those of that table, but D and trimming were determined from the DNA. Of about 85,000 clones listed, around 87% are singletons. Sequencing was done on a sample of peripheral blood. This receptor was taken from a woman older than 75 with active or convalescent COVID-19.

The CDR3 reads CASSLARGNYNEQFF. The CDR3 bases are TGTGCCAGCAGCTTAGCCAGGGGAAACTACAATGAGCAGTTCTTC. The chain has TRBV7-9 and TRBJ2-1; maybe TRBD1 (6 bases). Germline-derived CDR1 and CDR2 are SEHNR and FQNEAQ (reference sequence). The germline V and J ends were trimmed by 0 bases and 3 bases, with 9 bases remaining between them. This CDR3 comprises 15 residues.